These T cell receptor beta chains were read from a single sample in a study of neurological immune-mediated disorders. MiXCR was run by TCRdb on the 5' RACE reads, yielding one entry per CDR3 protein. The repertoire holds about 50,000 distinct CDR3 sequences, with roughly 7.7% as singletons. The sample consisted of PBMCs. These receptors were collected from a woman in her forties in good health. CDR3s include the opening cysteine and the closing phenylalanine or tryptophan. D genes are given only for firm matches. Size is stated for part of the rows, as once, few or many counts, or as a class when the clone is expanded.

V gene,J gene,clone size,D gene,CDR3 protein,CDR3 DNA
TRBV7-2,TRBJ1-1,many,-,CASSPSRGTEAFF,TGTGCCAGCAGCCCATCCCGAGGGACTGAAGCTTTCTTT
TRBV20-1,TRBJ2-5,many,-,CSANHIYQETQYF,TGCAGTGCTAACCACATCTATCAAGAGACCCAGTACTTC
TRBV3-1,TRBJ2-6,many,-,CASSQVRSGANVLTF,TGTGCCAGCAGCCAAGTCCGCTCTGGGGCCAACGTCCTGACTTTC
TRBV7-2,TRBJ1-2,few,-,CASSLAGYGYTF,TGTGCCAGCAGCTTAGCAGGCTATGGCTACACCTTC
TRBV5-1,TRBJ1-2,many,TRBD1,CASSADRGVEGYTF,TGCGCCAGCAGCGCCGACAGGGGAGTTGAAGGCTACACCTTC
TRBV6-5,TRBJ1-1,-,-,CASSYDRRMNTEAFF,TGTGCCAGCAGCTATGACAGGCGGATGAACACTGAAGCTTTCTTT
TRBV7-2,TRBJ1-1,many,TRBD1,CASSLASLTGGNTEAFF,TGTGCCAGCAGCTTAGCGTCCCTTACAGGGGGGAACACTGAAGCTTTCTTT
TRBV5-6,TRBJ2-6,many,-,CASSPGQSGANVLTF,TGTGCCAGCAGCCCAGGACAGTCTGGGGCCAACGTCCTGACTTTC
TRBV11-2,TRBJ2-5,many,-,CASSSRRGQETQYF,TGTGCCAGCAGCTCCCGACGGGGTCAAGAGACCCAGTACTTC
TRBV4-2,TRBJ2-6,many,-,CASSQGDTGANVLTF,TGTGCCAGCAGCCAAGGGGACACTGGGGCCAACGTCCTGACTTTC
TRBV20-1,TRBJ2-7,many,-,CSAADADRHEQYF,TGCAGTGCTGCCGACGCCGACCGACACGAGCAGTACTTC
TRBV5-1,TRBJ2-2,many,-,CASTIDGRGGELFF,TGCGCCAGCACCATCGACGGAAGGGGCGGGGAGCTGTTTTTT
TRBV2,TRBJ2-7,many,-,CASGTYEQYF,TGTGCCAGCGGGACCTACGAGCAGTACTTC
TRBV6-2/TRBV6-3,TRBJ1-5,few,-,CASSPTTAGLVQPQHF,TGTGCCAGCAGTCCAACCACAGCAGGGTTGGTTCAGCCCCAGCATTTT
TRBV7-2,TRBJ2-2,-,TRBD2,CASRPGLAGGGELFF,TGTGCCAGCCGACCCGGACTAGCGGGAGGCGGGGAGCTGTTTTTT
TRBV2,TRBJ1-2,many,-,CATPRGNYGYTF,TGTGCCACCCCGAGGGGGAACTATGGCTACACCTTC
TRBV4-3,TRBJ2-7,many,-,CASSQDGGLSSYEQYF,TGCGCCAGCAGCCAAGATGGCGGGTTGAGCTCCTACGAGCAGTACTTC
TRBV28,TRBJ2-1,many,TRBD2,CASSFAGEYNEQFF,TGTGCCAGCAGTTTCGCGGGGGAATACAATGAGCAGTTCTTC
TRBV5-1,TRBJ1-1,many,-,CASSNEVGHREHTEAFF,TGCGCCAGCAGCAACGAGGTCGGGCACAGGGAGCACACTGAAGCTTTCTTT
TRBV25-1,TRBJ1-1,many,TRBD1,CASRGFPTGVTEAFF,TGTGCCAGCAGGGGTTTCCCGACAGGGGTCACTGAAGCTTTCTTT
TRBV6-5,TRBJ1-4,many,-,CASSLGPPAEKLFF,TGTGCCAGCAGTTTGGGACCCCCAGCTGAAAAACTGTTTTTT
TRBV12-3/TRBV12-4,TRBJ2-3,many,-,CASKEGVVINTQYF,TGTGCCAGCAAGGAGGGAGTGGTTATAAATACGCAGTATTTT
TRBV7-2,TRBJ1-1,many,-,CASSFRVLATEAFF,TGTGCCAGCAGCTTTCGGGTTTTGGCCACTGAAGCTTTCTTT
TRBV20-1,TRBJ1-1,many,-,CSAREDGSLNTEAFF,TGCAGTGCTAGAGAGGACGGCAGTCTGAACACTGAAGCTTTCTTT
TRBV4-3,TRBJ1-5,many,-,CASSQDHSNQPQHF,TGCGCCAGCAGCCAAGATCATAGCAATCAGCCCCAGCATTTT
TRBV7-7,TRBJ1-2,many,-,CASSSSEERVNYGYTF,TGTGCTAGCAGCTCCTCAGAGGAACGTGTTAACTATGGCTACACCTTC
TRBV12-3/TRBV12-4,TRBJ2-1,many,TRBD2,CASSLALGLAGEGEQFF,TGTGCCAGCAGTTTAGCGCTAGGACTAGCGGGAGAGGGTGAGCAGTTCTTC
TRBV5-1,TRBJ2-2,few,-,CASSLSPWRQTGELFF,TGCGCCAGCAGCTTATCCCCCTGGAGGCAGACCGGGGAGCTGTTTTTT
TRBV6-5,TRBJ1-4,many,TRBD1,CASSYDRGVATEKLFF,TGTGCCAGCAGTTACGACAGGGGGGTGGCAACTGAAAAACTGTTTTTT
TRBV5-1,TRBJ1-2,many,-,CASSLGRHDYGYTF,TGCGCCAGCAGCTTGGGTAGACACGACTATGGCTACACCTTC
TRBV5-1,TRBJ2-1,many,-,CASSFGGHEQFF,TGCGCCAGCAGCTTCGGGGGACATGAGCAGTTCTTC
TRBV5-6,TRBJ1-1,many,-,CASSLADTGNTEAFF,TGTGCCAGCAGCTTGGCCGACACGGGGAACACTGAAGCTTTCTTT
TRBV2,TRBJ2-1,many,TRBD2,CATSGLPQGEQFF,TGTGCCACCTCGGGACTACCTCAGGGTGAGCAGTTCTTC
TRBV25-1,TRBJ1-2,many,-,CASSDGAGPLGGYTF,TGTGCCAGCAGTGACGGGGCGGGGCCTCTAGGAGGCTACACCTTC
TRBV12-3/TRBV12-4,TRBJ1-1,many,TRBD1,CASSLHGQGNTEAFF,TGTGCCAGCAGTTTACATGGACAGGGAAACACTGAAGCTTTCTTT
TRBV20-1,TRBJ1-2,many,-,CSAQAYYGYTF,TGCAGTGCGCAGGCGTACTATGGCTACACCTTC
TRBV20-1,TRBJ2-5,many,-,CSARDLKGSETQYF,TGCAGTGCTAGAGATCTTAAGGGGTCCGAGACCCAGTACTTC
TRBV20-1,TRBJ1-1,many,-,CSTNPMNTEAFF,TGCAGTACAAATCCGATGAACACTGAAGCTTTCTTT
TRBV20-1,TRBJ2-7,many,TRBD2,CSAPRGGYEQYF,TGCAGTGCTCCTCGCGGGGGCTACGAGCAGTACTTC
TRBV9,TRBJ2-2,many,-,CASSVLRRAGELFF,TGTGCCAGCAGCGTTCTCCGTCGAGCCGGGGAGCTGTTTTTT
TRBV20-1,TRBJ1-1,many,TRBD1,CSATRQGLDTEAFF,TGCAGTGCGACTAGACAGGGTTTGGACACTGAAGCTTTCTTT
TRBV4-1,TRBJ2-4,many,TRBD2,CASSQGLAGGFAKNIQYF,TGCGCCAGCAGCCAAGGACTAGCGGGGGGTTTTGCCAAAAACATTCAGTACTTC
TRBV3-1,TRBJ2-5,many,-,CASSHWSESGVGLETQYF,TGTGCCAGCAGCCACTGGTCAGAATCCGGGGTTGGTTTGGAGACCCAGTACTTC
TRBV4-1,TRBJ1-5,many,-,CASSRKSGGVGQPQHF,TGCGCCAGCAGCCGTAAATCGGGGGGCGTGGGTCAGCCCCAGCATTTT
TRBV2,TRBJ2-2,many,TRBD1,CASSPGQGAIGELFF,TGTGCCAGCAGCCCGGGACAGGGGGCGATCGGGGAGCTGTTTTTT
TRBV20-1,TRBJ1-2,many,-,CSASNPRPPGYTF,TGCAGTGCTAGTAACCCCCGGCCCCCTGGCTACACCTTC
TRBV7-2,TRBJ1-6,many,-,CASSLDRWNSPLHF,TGTGCCAGCAGCCTAGACCGGTGGAATTCACCCCTCCACTTT